The next 21 T cell receptor beta chains were all read from a single sample in a study of T cell responses to AZD1222 COVID-19 vaccine. Clones were sequenced by immunoSEQ multiplex PCR, and TCRdb holds only the in-frame ones, with some missing. Here the sample spans around 140,000 clones, 88% being singletons. The material sequenced was peripheral blood, taken 28 days after the second dose of the MenACWY control vaccine. The receptors come from an adult who received the MenACWY meningococcal vaccine as a control.

J is TRBJ1-6 and V is TRBV6-5, with TRBD1 matching 8 bases. The CDR3 loop spans 14 amino acids. Per the germline V gene, CDR1 is MNHEY and CDR2 is SVGAGI. Trimming took 6 bases from V and 7 from J; bases not matched to a gene: 5. The CDR3 region has the DNA TGTGCCAGCAGCACAGGGGGACTCAATTCACCCCTCCACTTT. Translated: CASSTGGLNSPLHF.

The CDR3 DNA is TGTGCCAGCAGCTCGACAGTTTTAACTGAAGCTTTCTTT. Translated: CASSSTVLTEAFF. The rearrangement links TRBV9 to TRBJ1-1; weak D call: TRBD1 (5 bases). Germline loops: CDR1 SGDLS, CDR2 YYNGEE. V lost 4 bases and J lost 5, with 12 bases in between. The CDR3 is made up of 13 amino acids.

The chain carries TRBV10-3 and TRBJ1-3, with D unclear. This CDR3 contains 11 residues. The germline V gene encodes CDR1 ENHRY and CDR2 SYGVKD. V was clipped by 2 bases and J by 4 bases, with 0 bases between them. The CDR3, as DNA: TGTGCCATCAGTGAGGGAAACACCATATATTTT. The encoded protein is CAISEGNTIYF.

The rearrangement joins TRBV6-5 to TRBJ1-1, with 8 bases fitting TRBD1. J gave up 4 bases and V 7 bases, and 8 bases lay outside the gene matches. The CDR3 runs to 14 residues. CDR1 MNHEY and CDR2 SVGAGI come from the germline V gene. The CDR3 loop is CASKYNRGSTEAFF. The CDR3 nucleotides are TGTGCCAGCAAATATAACAGGGGGAGCACTGAAGCTTTCTTT.

The rearrangement uses TRBV14 and TRBJ1-1; tentatively, D is TRBD1 (5 bases). V was clipped by 0 bases and J by 6 bases, with 17 bases between them. The CDR3 spans 16 residues. Germline CDR1 is SGHDN and CDR2 is FVKESK. The DNA for the CDR3 is TGTGCCAGCAGCCAAGAGTGGGGCCCGGCCCCCCCTGAAGCTTTCTTT. This sequence encodes CASSQEWGPAPPEAFF.

The rearrangement joins TRBV4-2 to TRBJ2-4; 8 bases are shared with TRBD2. Trimming at V came to 0 bases and at J to 0 bases, leaving 7 bases not matched to a gene. The CDR3 has 18 amino acids. Germline loops: CDR1 LGHNA, CDR2 YNFKEQ. The DNA of the CDR3 is TGTGCCAGCAGCCAAGATATGCTAGCGGGTATAGCCAAAAACATTCAGTACTTC. Translated: CASSQDMLAGIAKNIQYF.

The genes are TRBV5-1 and TRBJ2-1; 8 bases are a match to TRBD2. CDR3 length: 15 residues. Germline V lookup: CDR1 SGHRS, CDR2 YFSETQ. V lost 4 bases, J lost 4 bases, and 7 bases stayed unmatched. CDR3: CASSPTAGAYNEQFF. CDR3 DNA: TGCGCCAGCAGCCCTACAGCGGGGGCTTACAATGAGCAGTTCTTC.

The V and J genes are TRBV6-2 or TRBV6-3 and TRBJ2-1, with no clear D. Deletions cut 4 bases from V and 2 bases from J, with 18 bases between. This CDR3 is built from 17 residues. Germline loops: CDR1 MNHEY, CDR2 SVGEGT. This CDR3 is CASSFHMPPGPYNEQFF. The CDR3, as DNA: TGTGCCAGCAGTTTCCATATGCCCCCTGGGCCCTACAATGAGCAGTTCTTC.

Remarks on this clone: The sample carries other DNA sequences with the same CDR3. This sequence joins TRBV4-1 and TRBJ1-2, with D unresolved. Trimming pared 3 bases from V and 4 bases from J, leaving 9 bases between. The length of the CDR3 is 13 residues. Germline loops: CDR1 MGHRA, CDR2 YSYEKL. In DNA, the CDR3 is TGCGCCAGCAGCCAGGGCAGCCCCTATGGCTACACCTTC. Protein sequence: CASSQGSPYGYTF.

V is TRBV10-3 and J is TRBJ1-2, with D maybe TRBD1 (6 bases). V lost 3 bases and J lost 3, with 11 bases in between. The CDR3 runs 14 residues. The germline gives CDR1 ENHRY, CDR2 SYGVKD. The CDR3 sequence: CAISDSGQDYGYTF. In DNA form, the CDR3 reads TGTGCCATCAGTGACTCGGGACAAGACTATGGCTACACCTTC.

The CDR3 loop reads CASSLGRGSTDTQYF. CDR3 DNA: TGTGCCAGCAGCTTGGGCAGGGGAAGCACAGATACGCAGTATTTT. This chain connects TRBV5-5 to TRBJ2-3, with D perhaps matching TRBD1 (6 bases). The CDR3 has 15 amino acids. Germline CDR1 SGHKS, CDR2 YYEKEE (reference sequence). V lost 0 bases to trimming and J lost 0 bases, with 8 bases between them. Based on the CDR3 plus reference TRBV5-5 and TRBJ2-3, the full variable domain is DAGVTQSPTHLIKTRGQQVTLRCSPISGHKSVSWYQQVLGQGPQFIFQYYEKEERGRGNFPDRFSARQFPNYSSELNVNALLLGDSALYLCASSLGRGSTDTQYFGPGTRLTVL.

The chain joins TRBV30 to TRBJ1-5, with a tentative D call TRBD1 (5 bases). Trimming removed 0 bases at V and 6 bases at J, with 15 bases between. CDR1 and CDR2 from the germline V gene are GTSNPN and SVGIG (reference sequence). The CDR3 is 15 residues long. As DNA, the CDR3 is TGTGCCTGGAGTGTACAAGGGGCGGTCAGTCAGCCCCAGCATTTT. Translating gives CAWSVQGAVSQPQHF. Variable domain in full (rest from reference TRBV30 and TRBJ1-5): SQTIHQWPATLVQPVGSPLSLECTVEGTSNPNLYWYRQAAGRGLQLLFYSVGIGQISSEVPQNLSASRPQDRQFILSSKKLLLSDSGFYLCAWSVQGAVSQPQHFGDGTRLSIL.

This chain joins TRBV29-1 and TRBJ2-1, with 14 bases matching TRBD2. Germline V CDR1 and CDR2: SQVTM, ANQGSEA. V trimming: 6 bases; J trimming: 8 bases; junction bases outside the gene matches: 12. CDR3 length: 16 residues. As DNA, the CDR3 is TGCAGCGTCGGAGGTGTGACTAGCGGGGGGGCCGATGAGCAGTTCTTC. Protein product: CSVGGVTSGGADEQFF.

The V gene is TRBV27, the J gene TRBJ1-3; D not resolved. The CDR3 consists of 17 residues. The germline CDR1 and CDR2 sequences are MNHEY and SMNVEV (reference sequence). Trimming removed 0 bases at V and 0 bases at J, with 12 bases between. The CDR3 bases are TGTGCCAGCAGTTTATCGGAATCCACACTCTCTGGAAACACCATATATTTT. This sequence encodes CASSLSESTLSGNTIYF.

CDR3 residues: CATSRDSGYEQYF. The CDR3 bases are TGTGCCACCAGCAGAGATTCTGGGTACGAGCAGTACTTC. The V call is TRBV15, the J call TRBJ2-7; D not certain. V was pared by 0 bases and J by 4 bases, with 7 bases between. CDR3 length: 13 residues. Per the germline V gene, CDR1 is LNHNV and CDR2 is YYDKDF (reference sequence). Looking up the rest from reference TRBV15 and TRBJ2-7 gives the full variable domain: DAMVIQNPRYQVTQFGKPVTLSCSQTLNHNVMYWYQQKSSQAPKLLFHYYDKDFNNEADTPDNFQSRRPNTSFCFLDIRSPGLGDTAMYLCATSRDSGYEQYFGPGTRLTVT.

The rearrangement links TRBV18 to TRBJ2-7, with D maybe TRBD1 (6 bases). Germline CDR1 and CDR2: KGHSH and LQKENI. The ends were cut back, 3 bases at V and 6 bases at J, with 12 bases in the middle. The CDR3 contains 13 residues. The CDR3 loop reads CASSPYRAPEQYF. CDR3 coding DNA: TGTGCCAGCTCACCCTACAGGGCTCCCGAGCAGTACTTC. Combining the CDR3 with reference TRBV18 and TRBJ2-7 gives the whole variable domain NAGVMQNPRHLVRRRGQEARLRCSPMKGHSHVYWYRQLPEEGLKFMVYLQKENIIDESGMPKERFSAEFPKEGPSILRIQQVVRGDSAAYFCASSPYRAPEQYFGPGTRLTVT.

Remarks on this clone: Within the sample, other DNA sequences also encode this same CDR3. V usage is TRBV9 and J usage is TRBJ1-5; D unclear. The germline CDR1 and CDR2 sequences are SGDLS and YYNGEE. The CDR3 is 15 residues long. Trimming stripped 0 bases from V and 0 bases from J, with 7 bases between. The CDR3 DNA follows: TGTGCCAGCAGCGTAGGGAGTTATAGCAATCAGCCCCAGCATTTT. This translates into CASSVGSYSNQPQHF.

This chain uses TRBV6-5 with TRBJ2-2; 10 bases line up with TRBD1. The trim removed 9 bases at V and 4 bases at J, leaving 8 bases unmatched. Germline CDR1 is MNHEY and CDR2 is SVGAGI. The CDR3 is 15 amino acids. CDR3 DNA sequence: TGTGCCAGTCAGACAGGGGGCGAAGGCACCGGGGAGCTGTTTTTT. Protein: CASQTGGEGTGELFF.

This clone came up once. The chain is built from TRBV5-8 and TRBJ2-1; TRBD2 is a possible D gene (5 bases). Germline CDR1 reads SGHTS; CDR2 reads YDEGEE. The CDR3 length is 16 residues. V lost 5 bases, J lost 6 bases, and 21 bases lay in between. CDR3 sequence (DNA): TGTGCCAGCAGTTCCTTTGACCGGACGGACTCCAATGAGCAGTTCTTC. Its protein is CASSSFDRTDSNEQFF.

The CDR3 loop reads CATSDPRAVGNNEQFF. Written as DNA, the CDR3 is TGTGCCACCAGTGATCCCCGTGCTGTGGGTAACAATGAGCAGTTCTTC. The J gene is TRBJ2-1, the V gene TRBV24-1; unclear D gene. Trimming removed 3 bases from V and 5 bases from J, with 16 bases in between. Germline-derived CDR1 and CDR2 are KGHDR and SFDVKD. The CDR3 loop spans 16 amino acids.

The table lists this clone with a few counts. V gene TRBV28 combines with J gene TRBJ1-4; D call uncertain. Germline loops: CDR1 MDHEN, CDR2 SYDVKM. The CDR3 totals 13 residues. The germline V and J ends were trimmed by 4 bases and 8 bases, with 11 bases remaining between them. Here the CDR3 DNA reads TGTGCCAGCAGTTCGCGACCGAGGGAAAAACTGTTTTTT. Its protein product is CASSSRPREKLFF.